Shown below are 28 T cell receptor beta chains from a single sample sequenced in a study of blood T cells in healthy people across ages (dated by TCRdb to between 2015 and 2016). The library was produced with 5' RACE. A second about 7 to 11 cycle PCR used a sample-barcoded 5' primer and a J-beta primer mix. TCRdb reworked the public reads: Q25 trimming with fastp, MiXCR clone assembly, productive beta chains retained. CDR3 protein duplicates are merged, each entry listing the most common genes and DNA. The sample has some 1,800,000 distinct CDR3 sequences on record, 39% of them singletons. Roughly 24% of the sample is in the top ten clones. Sequenced sample: blood. These receptors were collected from a human donor in good health.

In its sample, this clonotype was seen a few times. The genes are TRBV29-1 and TRBJ1-2; tentatively, D is TRBD1 (5 bases). Trimming cost V 0 bases and J 4 bases, with 15 bases left between them. Germline V gives CDR1 SQVTM, CDR2 ANQGSEA. The CDR3 covers 15 residues. CDR3 coding DNA: TGCAGCGTTGAAGATCGGGGGGGGAGTAGCTATGGCTACACCTTC. Residues: CSVEDRGGSSYGYTF.

The V call is TRBV20-1, the J call TRBJ2-7, with D uncertain. The germline CDR1 and CDR2 sequences are DFQATT and SNEGSKA (reference sequence). Trimming removed 2 bases from V and 6 bases from J, with 14 bases in between. This CDR3 region has 13 residues. The CDR3 nucleotides are TGCAGTGCTAGACCGGAATCCCGCGGCGAGCAGTACTTC. It is translated as CSARPESRGEQYF.

The V call is TRBV20-1, the J call TRBJ1-1, with D unresolved. CDR1 is DFQATT and CDR2 is SNEGSKA in the germline V gene (reference sequence). The germline V and J ends were trimmed by 3 bases and 11 bases, with 16 bases remaining between them. The CDR3 is made up of 12 amino acids. In DNA, the CDR3 is TGCAGTGCTAGGGTGGGATATGGCGCGGCTTTCTTT. Translating gives CSARVGYGAAFF.

V is TRBV10-3 and J is TRBJ1-2; TRBD1 matches 7 bases. Looked up from germline, CDR1 is ENHRY and CDR2 is SYGVKD. The V gene end was trimmed by 2 bases and the J gene end by 4 bases; junction bases not matched to a gene: 19. The CDR3 spans 19 residues. The CDR3 loop reads CAISEEKGAIKFMLYGYTF. CDR3 nucleotide sequence: TGTGCCATCAGTGAGGAGAAGGGGGCAATTAAATTCATGCTCTATGGCTACACCTTC.

V gene TRBV30 combines with J gene TRBJ2-4; TRBD1 might be the D (6 bases). CDR1 is GTSNPN and CDR2 is SVGIG in the germline V gene (reference sequence). The CDR3 extends over 15 amino acids. V was trimmed by 1 base and J by 0 bases, leaving 10 bases between them. The CDR3 nucleotides are TGTGCCTGGAGTGCCAGGGGCCTAGCCAAAAACATTCAGTACTTC. Protein product: CAWSARGLAKNIQYF.

This clonotype was found a few times. V usage is TRBV12-3 or TRBV12-4 and J usage is TRBJ2-1; TRBD2 aligns across 10 bases. V was pared by 7 bases and J by 5 bases, with 2 bases of the junction left unmatched. The CDR3 contains 13 residues. CDR3 residues: CASITSGDNEQFF. CDR3 in DNA: TGTGCCAGCATCACTAGCGGGGACAATGAGCAGTTCTTC.

In its sample, this clonotype was seen many times. V is TRBV4-2 and J is TRBJ2-1, with 9 bases fitting TRBD1. J gave up 7 bases and V 3 bases, and 7 bases lay outside the gene matches. The germline V gene has CDR1 LGHNA and CDR2 YNFKEQ. The CDR3 contains 15 residues. The DNA of the CDR3 is TGTGCCAGCAGCCAGCGGACAGGGGACGTTAATGAGCAGTTCTTC. Translated, it gives CASSQRTGDVNEQFF.

This chain connects TRBV7-2 to TRBJ2-3; TRBD2 agrees at 9 bases. The length of the CDR3 is 16 residues. CDR1 and CDR2 (germline): SGHTA, FQGNSA. The J segment lost 4 bases and the V segment lost 1 base, leaving 6 bases of the junction unmatched. CDR3 region: CASSLVAGGLPDTQYF. The CDR3 DNA reads as TGTGCCAGCAGCTTAGTTGCGGGGGGGCTCCCAGATACGCAGTATTTT.

This clonotype showed up just once. The chain employs TRBV11-2 and TRBJ2-2; TRBD1 aligns across 7 bases. The CDR3 length is 14 residues. The V gene's germline CDR1 is SGHAT and CDR2 FQNNGV. V lost 5 bases and J lost 4; bases outside the gene matches: 4. The CDR3 here is CASSEGQSTGELFF. The CDR3 DNA follows: TGTGCCAGCAGCGAGGGACAGTCCACCGGGGAGCTGTTTTTT.

As to this clonotype: A much larger clonotype is one base distant, so this may be a read error. The V gene is TRBV15, the J gene TRBJ2-3; TRBD2 matches at 8 bases. Germline assignment: CDR1 LNHNV and CDR2 YYDKDF (reference sequence). The CDR3 spans 14 residues. This CDR3 reads CATSLRGGGDTRYF. CDR3 coding DNA: TGTGCCACCAGCTTACGGGGGGGCGGGGATACGCGGTATTTT. Complete variable domain (other parts from reference TRBV15 and TRBJ2-3): DAMVIQNPRYQVTQFGKPVTLSCSQTLNHNVMYWYQQKSSQAPKLLFHYYDKDFNNEADTPDNFQSRRPNTSFCFLDIRSPGLGDTAMYLCATSLRGGGDTRYFGPGTRLTVL.

This clonotype has just a few counts. The chain recombines TRBV7-9 with TRBJ2-7; no clear D. Trimming took 2 bases from V and 2 from J, leaving 10 bases between them. The germline V gene has CDR1 SEHNR and CDR2 FQNEAQ (reference sequence). The CDR3 runs to 14 residues. The CDR3 coding sequence is TGTGCCAGCAGCTTATTTACAGATACCTACGAGCAGTACTTC. Protein product: CASSLFTDTYEQYF.

The chain carries TRBV4-3 and TRBJ2-1, with D tentatively TRBD1 or TRBD2 (6 bases each). The V and J ends lost 4 bases and 4 bases respectively, with 17 bases between them. The CDR3 has 16 residues. Germline CDR1 is LGHNA and CDR2 is YSLEER. As DNA, the CDR3 is TGCGCCAGCAGCCCTAGCCGGGGGCCTCCATACAATGAGCAGTTCTTC. As protein: CASSPSRGPPYNEQFF.

V usage is TRBV21-1 and J usage is TRBJ2-1; the listed D gene, TRBD1, was not tested against the DNA. TRBV21-1 constitutes a pseudogene. This CDR3 is 14 amino acids long. CDR3 sequence: CASSNELGKGTQFF. CDR3 sequence (DNA): TGTGCCAGCAGCAATGAGCTGGGGAAGGGGACCCAGTTCTTC.

The rearrangement uses TRBV20-1 and TRBJ1-2, with no clear D. CDR1 and CDR2 from the germline V gene are DFQATT and SNEGSKA (reference sequence). V was clipped by 3 bases and J by 1 base, with 9 bases between them. The CDR3 sequence is 13 residues long. CDR3 DNA sequence: TGCAGTGCTAGGATCGGTGATAACTATGGCTACACCTTC. Amino acid sequence: CSARIGDNYGYTF.

The chain combines TRBV7-2 with TRBJ2-3; the D gene could be TRBD1 or TRBD2 (5 bases each). Trimming cost V 2 bases and J 9 bases, with 12 bases left between them. Per the germline V gene, CDR1 is SGHTA and CDR2 is FQGNSA. There are 13 residues in the CDR3. The CDR3 sequence: CASSLYGEGTQYF. The CDR3 coding sequence is TGTGCCAGCAGCTTATACGGCGAGGGGACGCAGTATTTT.

This chain connects TRBV5-1 to TRBJ1-5; TRBD1 is a possible D gene (5 bases). Germline CDR1 and CDR2: SGHRS and YFSETQ. This CDR3 spans 13 amino acids. Trimming removed 3 bases from V and 7 bases from J, with 11 bases in between. The CDR3: CASSYVGGQPQHF. The DNA of the CDR3 is TGCGCCAGCAGCTATGTGGGGGGGCAGCCCCAGCATTTT.

The V gene is TRBV7-2, the J gene TRBJ1-6; tentatively, D is TRBD1 (5 bases). CDR1 and CDR2 (germline): SGHTA, FQGNSA. V gave up 0 bases and J gave up 11 bases, with 20 bases separating them. This CDR3 spans 17 amino acids. The CDR3 region is CASSLALLAGTGPPLHF. CDR3 sequence (DNA): TGTGCCAGCAGCTTAGCACTGTTGGCAGGTACGGGGCCACCCCTCCACTTT.

This clonotype showed up just once. The V gene is TRBV5-1, the J gene TRBJ2-4; no definite D call. The DNA end lines up better with TRBJ2-5; the J call may be wrong. The length of the CDR3 is 12 residues. Germline assignment: CDR1 SGHRS and CDR2 YFSETQ. The CDR3 sequence is CASSLPKETQYF. Written as DNA, the CDR3 is TGCGCCAGCAGCTTGCCCAAAGAGACCCAGTACTTC.

This clonotype was counted only a few times. The V and J genes are TRBV7-9 and TRBJ1-2; no clear D gene. The V end was cut by 7 bases, the J end by 4 bases, with 10 bases between. The CDR3 is made up of 12 amino acids. Germline CDR1 is SEHNR and CDR2 is FQNEAQ (reference sequence). The CDR3 coding sequence is TGTGCCAGCAATGCAAACCCCTATGGCTACACCTTC. The encoded protein is CASNANPYGYTF.

This clonotype was counted between two and nine times. The gene calls are TRBV2 and TRBJ2-1; the D is unclear. The CDR3 is made up of 14 amino acids. V was pared by 3 bases and J by 4 bases, with 10 bases between. Germline CDR1 and CDR2: SNHLY and FYNNEI. The CDR3 loop is CASSEGSLYNEQFF. The CDR3 DNA follows: TGTGCCAGCAGTGAGGGCAGCCTGTACAATGAGCAGTTCTTC.

This clonotype was found a few times. The chain joins TRBV9 to TRBJ1-2; D possibly corresponds to TRBD1 (5 bases). Germline CDR1 SGDLS, CDR2 YYNGEE. The CDR3 extends over 14 amino acids. Trimming stripped 0 bases from V and 6 bases from J, with 12 bases between. DNA for the CDR3: TGTGCCAGCAGCGTAGGAGGGACCCTGAATGGCTACACCTTC. Translation gives CASSVGGTLNGYTF.

This chain joins TRBV20-1 and TRBJ1-1; tentative D call: TRBD1 (6 bases). This CDR3 is built from 13 residues. In germline, CDR1 is DFQATT, CDR2 SNEGSKA (reference sequence). Trimming removed 4 bases from V and 1 base from J, with 10 bases in between. The CDR3 here is CSAIRGGNTEAFF. Here the CDR3 DNA reads TGCAGTGCTATTAGAGGGGGGAACACTGAAGCTTTCTTT.

The chain is built from TRBV4-2 and TRBJ1-4; 9 nucleotides agree with TRBD1. The CDR3 is 18 residues long. The germline gives CDR1 LGHNA, CDR2 YNFKEQ. V lost 4 bases and J lost 7; bases outside the gene matches: 16. The CDR3 reads CASSRLTGGAWSGEKLFF. The CDR3 DNA follows: TGTGCCAGCAGCCGGCTCACAGGGGGCGCATGGTCCGGTGAAAAACTGTTTTTT.

The chain combines TRBV12-3 or TRBV12-4 with TRBJ2-7, with D tentatively TRBD1 (5 bases). TRBJ2-5 explains the end of the DNA better; the J call may be wrong. This CDR3 contains 15 residues. The CDR3 nucleotides read TGTGCCAGCAGTTTTTCCCACGCAGGGTCGGAGACCCAGTACTTC. Its protein is CASSFSHAGSETQYF.

This clonotype was picked up many times. One end of the junction does not line up with germline, which may come from a read error. J is TRBJ2-7 and V is TRBV4-1, with D possibly matching TRBD2 (7 bases). In germline, CDR1 is MGHRA, CDR2 YSYEKL. The CDR3 runs to 15 residues. In DNA form, the CDR3 reads TGTGCCAGCAGCCAAGCAAGGGGGGGCTCCTACGAGCAGTACTTC. Translated: CASSQARGGSYEQYF.

At least ten counts were recorded for this clonotype. The chain employs TRBV7-2 and TRBJ2-7, with D unclear. CDR3 size: 14 residues. V lost 3 bases and J 7 bases, leaving 16 bases between the germline ends. CDR1 SGHTA and CDR2 FQGNSA come from the germline V gene. In DNA, the CDR3 is TGTGCCAGCAGCTTCGGTGAATTGTCGGCTGAGCAGTACTTC. Its translation is CASSFGELSAEQYF. The full variable domain, with the rest looked up from reference TRBV7-2 and TRBJ2-7, is GAGVSQSPSNKVTEKGKDVELRCDPISGHTALYWYRQSLGQGLEFLIYFQGNSAPDKSGLPSDRFSAERTGGSVSTLTIQRTQQEDSAVYLCASSFGELSAEQYFGPGTRLTVT.

With regard to this clonotype: Relative to the germline gene, one junction end is altered; a read error may explain this. The V call is TRBV12-3 or TRBV12-4, the J call TRBJ1-1, with D possibly matching TRBD1 (6 bases). This CDR3 spans 15 amino acids. CDR3 nucleotide sequence: TGTGCCAGCAGTTTACGTCAGGGGCGGAACTCTGAAGCTTTCTTT. This translates into CASSLRQGRNSEAFF.

This chain uses TRBV7-9 with TRBJ2-7; D may be TRBD2 (6 bases). Trimming took off 3 bases at V and 2 bases at J, with 14 bases between the two ends. The CDR3 has 15 residues. Germline V lookup: CDR1 SEHNR, CDR2 FQNEAQ (reference sequence). CDR3: CASSLAGPGAYEQYF. CDR3 in DNA: TGTGCCAGCAGCTTGGCTGGTCCGGGGGCCTACGAGCAGTACTTC. Complete variable domain (other parts from reference TRBV7-9 and TRBJ2-7): DTGVSQNPRHKITKRGQNVTFRCDPISEHNRLYWYRQTLGQGPEFLTYFQNEAQLEKSRLLSDRFSAERPKGSFSTLEIQRTEQGDSAMYLCASSLAGPGAYEQYFGPGTRLTVT.